The TCR beta chain under discussion was sequenced for a study of OX40 agonist ivuxolimab in advanced cancers. With regard to the full study: Ivuxolimab was a fully human IgG2 agonistic monoclonal antibody targeting the costimulatory receptor OX40 (CD134). Intravenous ivuxolimab was administered to patients every 2 weeks at six dose levels: 0.01, 0.1, 0.3, 1.5, 3 and 10 mg/kg. Of the approximately 50 dose-escalation patients, hepatocellular carcinoma was present in some 19, melanoma in roughly 15, renal cell carcinoma in 9 and head and neck cancer in 9. In the dose-escalation cohort, 70% to 85% of patients were male, and the mean age was about 55 years, with a range of roughly 20 to 80. Prior anti-PD-1, anti-PD-L1 or anti-CTLA-4 therapy was permitted, and checkpoint inhibitors had been received by roughly 42% of dose-escalation patients. Three dose-escalation patients achieved partial responses, one with hepatocellular carcinoma and two with cutaneous melanoma. Peripheral TCRbeta sequencing aimed to test whether ivuxolimab altered TCR sequence diversity and caused clonal T-cell expansion. The paper covers the monotherapy dose-escalation part of the phase I ivuxolimab trial, which included N = 52 patients. What the study reported, not specific to this receptor: Low levels of normalized T-cell clonal expansion were also shown by some nonresponding patients. Which antigens the clonally expanded peripheral T cells were specific for was not determined. After ivuxolimab, more expanded clones were found on average in CD8+ T cells than in CD4+ T cells. In the 0.1-3.0 mg/kg groups, partial responders had among the lowest normalized peripheral clonal expansion, particularly in CD8+ T cells. At doses of 0.1 to 3.0 mg/kg, clonal expansion of both CD4+ and CD8+ T cells in blood was seen between baseline and week 6.

V and J lose 2 bases and 2 bases, and a span of 11 bases separates them. Its CDR3 holds 14 amino acids, cysteine through phenylalanine. Only the CDR3 DNA stays, 42 bases, in frame from base 1. In the germline V gene, CDR1 corresponds to SQVTM and CDR2 to ANQGSEA. Patients with a history of autoimmune disease or receiving systemic immunosuppression were excluded from the trial. Peripheral blood for TCR sequencing was collected from all dose cohorts at baseline, on cycle 4 day 1, and on cycle 7 day 1. The samples were drawn from a first-in-human, open-label, multicenter phase I dose-escalation trial of ivuxolimab. The trial enrolled adults with locally advanced or metastatic head and neck squamous cell, hepatocellular, melanoma or renal cell carcinoma. Before TCR sequencing, CD4+ and CD8+ T cells were separately sorted from peripheral blood. Genomic DNA was extracted from sorted cells for sequencing of the TCRbeta CDR3 region. The immunoSEQ Assay was used for sequencing of TCRbeta CDR3 regions. TCRdb took this table from immuneACCESS and kept in-frame rearrangements with V and J called. Such tables lack part of the clones; where checked against another copy, unresolved V genes explain under half of the gap, and the rest is unexplained. The sample table holds tens of thousands of clones, of which around 84% were seen once. The ten most abundant clones make up around 25% of the sample.

With regard to this clone: The specificity of this receptor is unknown. Per-nucleotide qualities are absent, and no much larger clonotype sits a single base away.

The sequence came from an adult with an advanced solid tumor such as melanoma, head and neck, liver or kidney cancer. Here the sequenced sample was CD4+ or CD8+ T cells sorted from blood, taken in a trial of the OX40 agonist ivuxolimab. Recombination joined TRBV29-1 with TRBJ2-3; the D gene is unclear. The CDR3 region reads CSVEIRSNTDTQYF. Read as DNA, the sequence is TGCAGCGTTGAAATCCGGTCCAACACAGATACGCAGTATTTT.